This T cell receptor (beta chain) emerged from a study of CD8+CD57+ T cells in acquired aplastic anemia listed by TCRdb under 2018. About the investigation overall: Extracted DNA from sorted CD4+ and CD8+ cells averaged approximately 3 ug, ranging from roughly 0.17 to 30 ug. CD8+CD57+ expansion was defined as a frequency above the mean frequency observed in healthy subjects.

Patients chosen for sequencing had shown expansion of CD8+CD57+ cells by flow cytometry. Every patient had severe acquired aplastic anemia, diagnosed using the International Study of Aplastic Anemia and Agranulocytosis and Camitta criteria. No therapy had been received by the patients at the time of blood sampling. TCR repertoires of sorted CD4+ and CD8+ blood T cells from severe aplastic anemia patients and healthy subjects were deep-sequenced in the study. Patients were enrolled in the USA under clinicaltrials.gov protocols 00001620, 01623167, 00001397, 00071045, 00081523 and 00961064. Ficoll-Paque density gradient centrifugation was used to isolate peripheral blood mononuclear cells. Before DNA was extracted, CD4+ and CD8+ T cells were sorted using either FACS or magnetic beads. The paper's findings and limits, for the study overall: Patients and healthy controls showed no significant difference in CD8+ Simpson's diversity (P=0.060). Some 31 CD8+ CDR3 sequences were shared between patients and controls but appeared highly expressed in patients and within their immunodominant clones.

Profiling of TCR beta VDJ combinations and CDR3 sequences used genomic DNA as the template. An Illumina HiSeq 2000 was used for TCR repertoire sequencing. Concerning the study's data processing: TRBV/TRBJ rearrangement plots, CDR3 size and DJ length profiles, and Simpson's diversity index were used to evaluate the repertoires. The immunodominant clone was defined as the most abundant DNA sequence in deep sequencing data. CDR3 amino acid sequences were screened for sharing across subjects and were compared with published repertoires and the VDJdb database. Using fastp trimming at Q25 and MiXCR clonotype assembly, TCRdb reanalyzed the public sequencing data and kept in-frame beta chains. A single entry per CDR3 protein holds the most common genes and DNA from its merged rows. What appears here as the V and J calls and clone size reflects TCRdb's work, not the paper's. For this sample there are some 150,000 distinct CDR3 sequences; approximately 52% appear just once. Together, the top ten hold 10% to 15% of the sample.

Notes on this clonotype: Its cognate antigen has yet to be identified. Base qualities are not recorded, but no much larger clone differs from it by a single base.

Clipping removes 6 bases from V and 3 bases from J, with 10 as the unmatched junction base count. Reading from cysteine to phenylalanine, the CDR3 counts 14 amino acids. Only CDR3 DNA is held: 42 bases, read in frame from base 1. CDR1 and CDR2 are drawn from the germline V gene (reference sequence): DFQATT, SNEGSKA. Sequencing was carried out using sorted CD4+, CD8+, or CD8+CD57+ T cells (not recorded which) from PBMCs. This TCR came from a human donor with aplastic anemia. The chain couples TRBV20-1 to TRBJ1-1; the junction holds 7 bases that match TRBD1. The CDR3 reads CSAPTQGLDTEAFF. Read as DNA, the sequence is TGCAGTGCACCGACACAGGGGTTAGACACTGAAGCTTTCTTT.